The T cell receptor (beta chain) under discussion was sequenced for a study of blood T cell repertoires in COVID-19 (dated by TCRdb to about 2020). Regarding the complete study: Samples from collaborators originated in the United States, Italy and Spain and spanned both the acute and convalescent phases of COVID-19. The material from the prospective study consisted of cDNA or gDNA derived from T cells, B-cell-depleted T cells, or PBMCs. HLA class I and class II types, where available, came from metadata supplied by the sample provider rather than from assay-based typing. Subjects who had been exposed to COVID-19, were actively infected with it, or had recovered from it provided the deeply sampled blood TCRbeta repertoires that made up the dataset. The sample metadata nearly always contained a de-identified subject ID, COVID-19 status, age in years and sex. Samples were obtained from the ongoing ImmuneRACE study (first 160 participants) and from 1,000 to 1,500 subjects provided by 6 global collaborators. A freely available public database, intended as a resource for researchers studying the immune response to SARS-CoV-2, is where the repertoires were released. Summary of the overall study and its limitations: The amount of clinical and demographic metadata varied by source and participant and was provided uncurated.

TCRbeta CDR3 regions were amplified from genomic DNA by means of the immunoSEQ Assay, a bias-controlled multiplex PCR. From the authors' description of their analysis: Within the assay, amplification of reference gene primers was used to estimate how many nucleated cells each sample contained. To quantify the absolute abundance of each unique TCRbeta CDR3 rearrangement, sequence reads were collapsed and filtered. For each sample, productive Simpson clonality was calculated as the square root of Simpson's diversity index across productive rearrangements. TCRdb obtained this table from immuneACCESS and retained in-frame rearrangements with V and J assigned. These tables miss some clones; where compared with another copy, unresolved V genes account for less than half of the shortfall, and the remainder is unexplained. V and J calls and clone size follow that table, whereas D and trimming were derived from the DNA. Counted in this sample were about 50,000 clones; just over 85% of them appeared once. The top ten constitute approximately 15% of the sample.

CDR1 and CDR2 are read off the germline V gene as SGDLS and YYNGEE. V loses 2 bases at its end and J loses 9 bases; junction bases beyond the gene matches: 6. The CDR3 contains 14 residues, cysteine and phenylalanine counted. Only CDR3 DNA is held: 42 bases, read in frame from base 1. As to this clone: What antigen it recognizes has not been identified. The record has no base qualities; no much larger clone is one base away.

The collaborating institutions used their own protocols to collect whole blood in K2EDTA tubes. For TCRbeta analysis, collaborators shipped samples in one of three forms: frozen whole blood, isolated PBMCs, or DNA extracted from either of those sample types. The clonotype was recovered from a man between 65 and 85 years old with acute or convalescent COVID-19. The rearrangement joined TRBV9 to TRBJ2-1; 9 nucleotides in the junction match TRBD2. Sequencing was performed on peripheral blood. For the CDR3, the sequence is CASSVPSGVSEQFF. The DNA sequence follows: TGTGCCAGCAGCGTTCCTAGCGGGGTCAGTGAGCAGTTCTTC.